A selection of T cell receptor beta chains follows, all from one sample in a study of metastatic and nonmetastatic thyroid tumors. TCRdb re-called the PCR reads with MiXCR. This table has about 12,000 clones, about 33% appearing once. What was sequenced was tumor tissue. The source of these receptors is a female donor with papillary thyroid cancer or a benign thyroid nodule (not recorded which). Some clones in this sample may be carry-over from other donors' samples. CDR3s include the opening cysteine and the closing phenylalanine or tryptophan. D genes are given only for firm matches. Expanded clones get a size class; other rows say once, few or many, or leave the size out.

TRBV11-2,NA,16,NA,TRBJ2-3,TGTGCCAGCAGCTACAACCCGGCCCTAATTTCCAATACGCAGTATTTT,CASSYNPALISNTQYF
TRBV9,NA,10,medium-sized,TRBJ2-3,TGTGCCAGTGGGCAGGATACGCAGTATTTT,CASGQDTQYF
TRBV6-5,TRBD2,16,few,TRBJ2-2,TGTGCCAGCAGTTACCGGGCTATCGGGAGGTCCGGGGAGCTGTTTTTT,CASSYRAIGRSGELFF
TRBV3-1,TRBD1,16,NA,TRBJ1-6,TGTGCCAGCAGCCAGCCCCAGGGGGCGTATAATTCACCCCTCCACTTT,CASSQPQGAYNSPLHF
TRBV24-1,NA,14,few,TRBJ2-5,TGTGCCACCAGTGTTGGGGTCAACCAAGAGACCCAGTACTTC,CATSVGVNQETQYF
TRBV9,NA,13,many,TRBJ2-1,TGTGCCAGCAGCGTAGCTAGCTCTGATGAGCAGTTCTTC,CASSVASSDEQFF
TRBV15,TRBD2,15,NA,TRBJ2-7,TGTGCCACCAGCACACTGTTGGGACTAGCTCACGAGCAGTACTTC,CATSTLLGLAHEQYF
TRBV28,TRBD2,18,few,TRBJ2-2,TGTGCCAGCAGTCCAGTTACCGGACTAGCGGGATTCACCGGGGAGCTGTTTTTT,CASSPVTGLAGFTGELFF
TRBV6-5,TRBD1,17,few,TRBJ2-1,TGTGCCAGCAGTTACTCGAGACAGGGGTTCTCTAACGATGAGCAGTTCTTC,CASSYSRQGFSNDEQFF
TRBV6-6,NA,15,medium-sized,TRBJ1-2,TGTGCCAGCAGTTACTCGAGCGAATTATACTATGGCTACACCTTC,CASSYSSELYYGYTF
TRBV11-2,NA,15,NA,TRBJ2-1,TGTGCCAGCAGCTTAGAGCCTATCGTGAGCTATGAGCAGTTCTTC,CASSLEPIVSYEQFF
TRBV6-1,TRBD1,16,NA,TRBJ2-2,TGTGCCAGCAGACCGGGACAGGGACTGGTGGACGGGGAGCTGTTTTTT,CASRPGQGLVDGELFF
TRBV2,NA,13,medium-sized,TRBJ2-3,TGTGCCAGCAGTGGGGAAACTTGGGATACGCAGTATTTT,CASSGETWDTQYF
TRBV9,TRBD1,16,many,TRBJ1-6,TGTGCCAGCAGCTCCCGGGACAGGGGAGGCAATTCACCCCTCCACTTT,CASSSRDRGGNSPLHF
TRBV7-2,NA,14,few,TRBJ1-3,TGTGCCAGCAGAACAGGGATAACTGGAAACACCATATATTTT,CASRTGITGNTIYF
TRBV20-1,TRBD2,18,NA,TRBJ2-7,TGCAGTGCTAGAGATGGTGGGATAGCGGGCCCTAGCTCCTACGAGCAGTACTTC,CSARDGGIAGPSSYEQYF
TRBV19,TRBD1,15,many,TRBJ2-1,TGTGCCAGTAGTATAGCCCAGGGGGCCGGGCATGAGCAGTTCTTC,CASSIAQGAGHEQFF
TRBV7-9,NA,13,NA,TRBJ1-1,TGTGCCAGCAGCCAGTGGACGAGGACTGAAGCTTTCTTT,CASSQWTRTEAFF
TRBV6-5,TRBD2,15,NA,TRBJ2-7,TGTGCCAGCAGTTCTAGCGGGAGGGCCGGATACGAGCAGTACTTC,CASSSSGRAGYEQYF
TRBV27,NA,14,few,TRBJ1-6,TGTGCCAGCAGTCGGCCGGCGGGGCATTCACCCCTCCACTTT,CASSRPAGHSPLHF
TRBV2,NA,12,few,TRBJ2-7,TGTGCCAGCAGTGGGGGGCCCTACGAGCAGTACTTC,CASSGGPYEQYF
TRBV11-3,NA,12,few,TRBJ1-2,TGTGCCAGCAGCACTCGGCCCAATGGCTACACCTTC,CASSTRPNGYTF
TRBV5-1,TRBD2,16,NA,TRBJ2-7,TGCGCCAGCAGCTCGGGACTAGGGACTTACTCCTACGAGCAGTACTTC,CASSSGLGTYSYEQYF
TRBV5-1,NA,17,NA,TRBJ2-7,TGCGCCAGCAGCCCGACAGCGCTGGAGCTGGAGCCCCACGAGCAGTACTTC,CASSPTALELEPHEQYF
TRBV6-6,NA,15,few,TRBJ1-1,TGTGCCAGCAGTTACACCGGACTTCGGGACACTGAAGCTTTCTTT,CASSYTGLRDTEAFF
TRBV7-9,NA,14,NA,TRBJ1-2,TGTGCCAGCAGCTTCCGACGGGCTGACTATGGCTACACCTTC,CASSFRRADYGYTF
TRBV28,TRBD2,16,NA,TRBJ2-7,TGTGCCAGCAGTTACTCCCTTAGCGGGAGGGCGGGGGAGCAGTACTTC,CASSYSLSGRAGEQYF
TRBV6-2/TRBV6-3,NA,13,few,TRBJ1-5,TGTGCCAGCAGTTACATCCGAAATCAGCCCCAGCATTTT,CASSYIRNQPQHF
TRBV7-9,TRBD1,12,few,TRBJ2-5,TGTGCCAGCTCAGGGGGACGGGAGACCCAGTACTTC,CASSGGRETQYF
TRBV5-4,TRBD2,15,many,TRBJ2-1,TGTGCCAGCAGTATAGGGACTAGCGGGAATAATGAGCAGTTCTTC,CASSIGTSGNNEQFF
TRBV9,TRBD1,16,medium-sized,TRBJ2-7,TGTGCCAGCAGCCCCCGACAGGGTAATCGTTGGTACGAGCAGTACTTC,CASSPRQGNRWYEQYF
TRBV30,NA,13,NA,TRBJ2-5,TGTGCCTGGAGTGTGGGCGGCTTGGGGACCCAGTACTTC,CAWSVGGLGTQYF
TRBV27,TRBD2,17,few,TRBJ2-7,TGTGCCAGCAGTTTAGGACGGCTAGCGGGAGATCCCTACGAGCAGTACTTC,CASSLGRLAGDPYEQYF
TRBV30,NA,14,NA,TRBJ2-7,TGTGCCTGGAGTGTACAGGGCAAATCCTACGAGCAGTACTTC,CAWSVQGKSYEQYF
TRBV6-5,TRBD2,16,medium-sized,TRBJ2-3,TGTGCCAGCAGTTACAGGACTAGCGGGAACCCAGATACGCAGTATTTT,CASSYRTSGNPDTQYF
TRBV18,NA,15,many,TRBJ2-3,TGTGCCAGCTCGCTAGTTGGCCCCCCCTCAGATACGCAGTATTTT,CASSLVGPPSDTQYF
TRBV7-3,NA,13,few,TRBJ1-6,TGTGCCAGCAGCTTAAAGGGGAATTCACCCCTCCACTTT,CASSLKGNSPLHF
TRBV19,NA,12,NA,TRBJ1-2,TGTGCCAGTAGTACACAGGGACGAGGCTACACCTTC,CASSTQGRGYTF
TRBV11-3,NA,12,NA,TRBJ1-3,TGTGCCCCGGGGACCTTTGGAAACACCATATATTTT,CAPGTFGNTIYF
TRBV5-1,TRBD2,15,many,TRBJ2-1,TGCGCCAGCAGCATTAGCGGGGCAGCTTACAATGAGCAGTTCTTC,CASSISGAAYNEQFF
TRBV5-1,NA,15,NA,TRBJ2-7,TGCGCCAGCAGCTTGAGTCCAGGGACCTCGTACGAGCAGTACTTC,CASSLSPGTSYEQYF
TRBV5-5,TRBD1,16,NA,TRBJ1-5,TGTGCCAGCACCTACTCTGATAGGACAGGGGATCAGCCCCAGCATTTT,CASTYSDRTGDQPQHF
TRBV6-1,NA,15,medium-sized,TRBJ2-7,TGTGCCAGCAGGGCATTCAGGGTTTCGGTGCTCGAGCAGTACTTC,CASRAFRVSVLEQYF
TRBV7-2,NA,15,once,TRBJ2-7,TGTGCCAGCAGCTTGCGGGCAGGTGCCTCCTACGAGCAGTACTTC,CASSLRAGASYEQYF